Below, 16 T cell receptor beta chains from the same sample are listed, as sequenced in a study of beta chain features in type 1 diabetes. Since all of the isolated RNA was reverse transcribed, expressed TCRB transcripts were what got sequenced. Measured with immunoSEQ multiplex PCR; TCRdb has only the in-frame clones, and not every one. The table shows 620,000 or so clones, with around 16% occurring only once. Sequencing input: naive CD4+ T cells from blood. The source of these receptors is a man aged 18-30 years in good health.

This clone has just a few counts. This chain joins TRBV5-6 and TRBJ2-5, with TRBD2 as a possible D gene (5 bases). With 2 bases removed from V and 5 bases from J, the gap between germline ends came to 10 bases. Germline CDR1 SGHDT, CDR2 YYEEEE. The CDR3 consists of 13 residues. The DNA for the CDR3 is TGTGCCAGCAGCTTTGACCCGGGGGAGACCCAGTACTTC. The encoded protein is CASSFDPGETQYF.

In regard to this clone: Other DNA sequences from this sample encode an identical CDR3 as well. The chain recombines TRBV5-1 with TRBJ2-7, with D tentatively TRBD1 or TRBD2 (5 bases each). Germline V gene sequence: CDR1 SGHRS, CDR2 YFSETQ. The CDR3 runs to 15 residues. The V and J ends lost 0 bases and 0 bases respectively, with 10 bases between them. CDR3 protein: CASSLGGSSSYEQYF. CDR3 bases: TGCGCCAGCAGCTTGGGGGGGAGTAGCTCCTACGAGCAGTACTTC.

This clone has only a few counts. This chain links TRBV18 with TRBJ2-3; a possible D gene is TRBD1 (5 bases). With 3 bases removed from V and 4 bases from J, the gap between germline ends came to 26 bases. This CDR3 contains 19 residues. The germline V gene has CDR1 KGHSH and CDR2 LQKENI. CDR3 nucleotides: TGTGCCAGCTCACCGCAGGGCCCCGGGCCTAAGCAACGGGCAGATACGCAGTATTTT. It translates to CASSPQGPGPKQRADTQYF.

The genes are TRBV6-6 and TRBJ1-1; no clear D. There are 14 residues in the CDR3. Germline V gene sequence: CDR1 MNHNY, CDR2 SVGAGI (reference sequence). The germline V and J ends were trimmed by 2 bases and 4 bases, with 11 bases remaining between them. The CDR3 nucleotides read TGTGCCAGCAGTTACCTGGGTAGGGTCACTGAAGCTTTCTTT. It encodes CASSYLGRVTEAFF.

V gene TRBV30 combines with J gene TRBJ1-1, with 7 bases identical to TRBD1. The germline V gene encodes CDR1 GTSNPN and CDR2 SVGIG (reference sequence). V shed 8 bases, J shed 4 bases, and the junction held 7 bases outside the gene matches. CDR3 length equals 12 residues. CDR3 residues: CALQGGGTEAFF. In DNA form, the CDR3 reads TGTGCCCTTCAGGGGGGCGGCACTGAAGCTTTCTTT.

The chain links TRBV27 to TRBJ1-2; D is unclear. This CDR3 contains 14 residues. Trimming took off 2 bases at V and 8 bases at J, with 15 bases between the two ends. Germline V gene lookup returns CDR1 MNHEY and CDR2 SMNVEV (reference sequence). CDR3 DNA sequence: TGTGCCAGCAGTTTAAGCGGTGGTCTGCGGGGCTACACCTTC. The encoded protein is CASSLSGGLRGYTF.

V is TRBV6-6 and J is TRBJ2-3; D uncertain. The CDR3 extends over 16 amino acids. V was pared by 0 bases and J by 1 base, with 11 bases between. Germline V gives CDR1 MNHNY, CDR2 SVGAGI (reference sequence). The CDR3, as DNA: TGTGCCAGCAGTTACTCGATTCTCCGGGGCACAGATACGCAGTATTTT. Protein product: CASSYSILRGTDTQYF.

This clone was counted between two and nine times. J is TRBJ2-3 and V is TRBV6-6; 9 nucleotides line up with TRBD1. This CDR3 is 15 amino acids long. The trim removed 2 bases at V and 9 bases at J, leaving 9 bases unmatched. Per germline, CDR1 MNHNY and CDR2 SVGAGI (reference sequence). The CDR3 reads CASSYGGTGLFTQYF. The CDR3 bases are TGTGCCAGCAGTTACGGGGGGACAGGGTTATTCACGCAGTATTTT.

J is TRBJ2-3 and V is TRBV6-6; D may match TRBD1 or TRBD2 (5 bases each). CDR3 length: 16 residues. Trimming shortened V by 6 bases and J by 5 bases, and 21 bases separated the two germline ends. Per the germline V gene, CDR1 is MNHNY and CDR2 is SVGAGI (reference sequence). CDR3 nucleotides: TGTGCCAGCAGATTTTCCAGAGGGACCACCGGAGATACGCAGTATTTT. As protein: CASRFSRGTTGDTQYF.

This clone was observed a few times. At the DNA level, this CDR3 is encoded by other sequences in the same sample as well. V and J are TRBV7-2 and TRBJ1-1; tentative D call: TRBD1 (5 bases). The CDR3 spans 14 residues. Trimming removed 5 bases at V and 1 base at J, with 11 bases between. Germline values: CDR1 SGHTA, CDR2 FQGNSA. Written as DNA, the CDR3 is TGTGCCAGCAGCCTCGGACAAAGGAACACTGAAGCTTTCTTT. Protein: CASSLGQRNTEAFF.

The chain is built from TRBV4-3 and TRBJ1-5, with 7 bases aligning to TRBD1. The length of the CDR3 is 14 residues. V shed 1 base and J 6 bases; nucleotides not matched to a gene: 3. CDR1 is LGHNA, CDR2 YSLEER, per germline. The DNA for the CDR3 is TGCGCCAGCAGCCAAGGAACAGGGGTTCAGCCCCAGCATTTT. Protein: CASSQGTGVQPQHF.

The chain recombines TRBV25-1 with TRBJ2-7, with 9 positions matching TRBD1. Germline-derived CDR1 and CDR2 are MGHDK and SYGVNS. V trimming: 7 bases; J trimming: 5 bases; junction bases outside the gene matches: 3. This CDR3 has 12 residues. The CDR3 is CASTGTGNEQYF. In nucleotides, the CDR3 is TGTGCCAGCACCGGGACAGGGAACGAGCAGTACTTC.

This clone was detected a few times. The chain combines TRBV11-3 with TRBJ2-4, with 14 bases aligning to TRBD2. The CDR3 sequence is 16 residues long. The V gene's germline CDR1 is SGHNT and CDR2 YENEEA. The trim removed 3 bases at V and 7 bases at J, leaving 5 bases unmatched. The CDR3 here is CASSLTSGRAPNIQYF. The CDR3 DNA sequence: TGTGCCAGCAGCTTGACTAGCGGGAGGGCCCCCAACATTCAGTACTTC. Combining the CDR3 with reference TRBV11-3 and TRBJ2-4 gives the whole variable domain EAGVVQSPRYKIIEKKQPVAFWCNPISGHNTLYWYLQNLGQGPELLIRYENEEAVDDSQLPKDRFSAERLKGVDSTLKIQPAELGDSAVYLCASSLTSGRAPNIQYFGAGTRLSVL.

This clone was seen repeatedly, ten times or more. The CDR3, as DNA: TGTGCCAGCAGCTTAGCGGGACAGACTGCCTACTTC. This encodes CASSLAGQTAYF. The chain has TRBV7-9 and TRBJ2-5, with 7 positions matching TRBD1. CDR3 size: 12 residues. The V and J ends lost 0 bases and 14 bases, in that order; junction bases with no gene match: 6. Germline V lookup: CDR1 SEHNR, CDR2 FQNEAQ (reference sequence). Using reference TRBV7-9 and TRBJ2-5 for the parts outside the CDR3, the full variable domain is DTGVSQNPRHKITKRGQNVTFRCDPISEHNRLYWYRQTLGQGPEFLTYFQNEAQLEKSRLLSDRFSAERPKGSFSTLEIQRTEQGDSAMYLCASSLAGQTAYFGPGTRLLVL.

This sequence joins TRBV4-1 and TRBJ2-7; D is unclear. V shed 5 bases and J shed 6 bases, with 20 bases lying between them. The germline CDR1 and CDR2 sequences are MGHRA and YSYEKL. The CDR3 covers 15 residues. This chain's CDR3 is CASSFRTDQVGEQYF. In DNA, the CDR3 is TGCGCCAGCAGCTTTAGGACGGACCAAGTGGGCGAGCAGTACTTC.

This clone was detected a few times. This chain uses TRBV7-9 with TRBJ2-1; 7 nucleotides agree with TRBD1. The germline gives CDR1 SEHNR, CDR2 FQNEAQ (reference sequence). The J segment lost 4 bases and the V segment lost 7 bases, leaving 7 bases of the junction unmatched. CDR3 length: 14 amino acids. The CDR3 reads CASKKGAPYNEQFF. The DNA of the CDR3 is TGTGCCAGCAAGAAGGGGGCACCTTACAATGAGCAGTTCTTC.